This T cell receptor (beta chain) was captured in a study of monozygotic twins with inflammatory bowel disease (dated by TCRdb to between 2019 and 2020). About the investigation overall: In total, about 30 monozygotic twin pairs made up the full study: 19 Danish pairs, all IBD-discordant, plus nine German pairs, of which four were IBD-concordant and five were IBD-discordant. The search for disease-associated traits relied mainly on comparing, within discordant pairs, IBD patients with their genetically identical healthy co-twins. Each individual had, on average, about 151 000 unique TCRalpha sequences and 181 000 unique TCRbeta sequences available for analysis. Study-wide conclusions, independent of this receptor: Fewer clonotypes were shared with other individuals by IBD patients than by healthy twins, most markedly in patients showing signs of disease activity. The results gave no support for a single strong signal or clonotype linked to IBD. Repertoire similarity did not differ between concordant and discordant twins, possibly due to limited statistical power. Differing immunosuppressive treatments among patients may have added background noise and inter-individual variability to the repertoires. TCRbeta repertoire diversity, by inverse Simpson index, was decreased in IBD patients compared with their healthy co-twins. The analysis was unable to tell apart different T cell subtypes.

In regard to this clonotype: No antigen is known for it.

The library was produced with 5' RACE. Each TCR library was prepared from about 3.5 ug of total RNA. For each sample, cDNA was synthesized in eight separate reactions using SMARTScribe reverse transcriptase. During cDNA synthesis, template switching introduced unique molecular identifiers that contained a 6-nucleotide sample barcode. Two nested PCRs of about 16 and 10 cycles amplified the TCRalpha and TCRbeta cDNA, and bead purification followed each PCR. Before amplification, the cDNA was treated with uracil DNA-glycosylase and purified using the QIAquick PCR purification kit. In the second PCR, Illumina TruSeq-compatible adapters and sample-specific barcodes were added. Library quality and concentration were assessed using TapeStation and Qubit, and approximately 5 ng of each library was pooled. Sequencing of the pooled libraries was done on an Illumina HiSeq2500 single-index Rapid Run using custom sequencing primers and 2 x 100 bp reads. In the authors' own workflow: UMI-based consensus assembly with MiGEC version 1.2.6 was used to correct PCR and sequencing errors. MiXCR version 2.1.1 was used to carry out V(D)J alignment, clonotype assembly and CDR3 extraction. Gene usage, clonotype sharing and MAIT/NKT TCR abundance were normalised by analysing the top 1000, 10 000 and 20 000 clonotypes per sample. After downsampling to 27 000 UMIs, diversity was calculated as the inverse Simpson index using the vegan R package. Paired Mann-Whitney U tests were applied to discordant twin pairs, and Benjamini-Hochberg correction was used for multiple testing. TCRdb reprocessed the reads and provides one entry for every CDR3 protein sequence; no DNA is given. V and J calls and clone size were set by TCRdb, not the authors. In this sample's table one finds 350,000 to 500,000 distinct CDR3 sequences. The top ten clonotypes cover 2% to 2.5% of the sample.

From each donor, a roughly 2.6 ml peripheral blood sample was collected into PAXgene tubes and stored at -80 degrees C. Total RNA was isolated from whole blood with the PAXgene blood miRNA kit on an automated QIAcube, without T cell sorting. Deep TCRalpha and TCRbeta repertoire profiling with unique molecular barcoding was performed on peripheral blood of monozygotic twin pairs concordant or discordant for inflammatory bowel disease. Smoking habits were recorded for all twin pairs, and individuals were classified as current, former or never smokers. CDR3 length: 15 amino acids, cysteine to phenylalanine. No DNA has been recorded. Looking up the germline V gene (reference sequence) yields CDR1 LNHDA and CDR2 SQIVND.

This TCR came from a human donor with ulcerative colitis or Crohn's disease, or a healthy co-twin of an affected twin (not recorded which). The chain is made from TRBV19 and TRBJ2-3; TCRdb indicates TRBD2, and absent DNA this call remains unverified. The material sequenced was blood. The CDR3 amino acid sequence is: CASYPSGGFTDTQYF.